These T cell receptor beta chains were read from a single sample in a study of multiple sclerosis patients with progressive multifocal leukoencephalopathy. The protocol was immunoSEQ multiplex PCR, while the TCRdb copy is restricted to in-frame clones and leaves out a portion. Of approximately 26,000 clones in the sample, 88% are singletons; the top ten hold 0.9% to 1.2%. Specimen: PBMCs. The receptors were gathered from a human donor with multiple sclerosis. CDR3s include the opening cysteine and the closing phenylalanine or tryptophan.

V gene,J gene,CDR3 protein
TRBV5-1,TRBJ2-2,CASSLSRKDTGELFF
TRBV23-1,TRBJ2-7,CATSRARATYEQYF
TRBV7-9,TRBJ2-3,CASSQSPRSTDTQYF
TRBV9,TRBJ1-5,CASSPPGRGGPQHF
TRBV6-5,TRBJ2-7,CASSAGTGGYEQYF
TRBV11-2,TRBJ1-3,CASSLGFVSGNTIYF
TRBV5-6,TRBJ1-4,CASSLVIGTKGLDGELFF
TRBV11-3,TRBJ2-7,CASSLGQTYEQYF
TRBV28,TRBJ1-6,CASRGGTGSYNSPLHF
TRBV7-8,TRBJ1-2,CASSLTGELGYTF
TRBV5-1,TRBJ1-1,CASSWTPTENIEAFF
TRBV4-1,TRBJ1-2,CASSQENGRRYTF
TRBV14,TRBJ2-1,CASSPTSNEQFF
TRBV4-3,TRBJ1-2,CASSPTEFYGYTF